This TCR beta chain was profiled in a study of blood T cells in healthy people across ages. Study-wide results and caveats: For the donors, CMV status was unknown and possibly confounded expanded clonotype changes.

Through a sample-barcoded 5' primer and a J-beta primer mix, a second PCR was run for roughly 7 to 12 cycles. Each sample provided no less than 3 million CDR3-containing paired-end reads. Using its own MiXCR run on the 5' RACE reads, TCRdb lists one record per CDR3 protein. This table has hundreds of thousands of distinct CDR3 sequences, roughly 24% appearing once. Details on this clonotype: Its matching antigen is unknown.

Germline assignment: CDR1 DFQATT and CDR2 SNEGSKA (reference sequence). Trimming stripped 0 bases from V and 7 bases from J, with 13 bases between. This CDR3 is built from 15 residues. A further study also used this sample, focusing on T cells of mothers and their children. That source notes: Sequencing revealed no T cell clones that were persistent and microchimeric.

The specimen sequenced was blood. The receptor was derived from a boy aged 5-17 years in good health. The chain carries TRBV20-1 and TRBJ1-6; the D is unclear. The CDR3 is CSAREPGTGNSPLHF. The DNA of the CDR3 is TGCAGTGCTAGAGAGCCGGGAACGGGGAATTCACCCCTCCACTTT.